The TCR beta chain under discussion was sequenced for a study of regulatory T cells in long-lasting Graves disease. The CDR3 contains 13 residues. With 5 bases removed from V and 4 bases from J, the gap between germline ends came to 10 bases. Germline V gives CDR1 LNHDA, CDR2 SQIVND (reference sequence). Both iRepertoire HTBI primers and Arm-PCR of CDR3 regions were used to build the TCR beta libraries. TCRdb reprocessed the multiplex PCR reads with MiXCR, giving one entry per CDR3 protein. Here the sample spans approximately 470,000 distinct CDR3 sequences, 15% to 20% being singletons. Specified time point: newly diagnosed GD, antithyroid drugs for less than 3 months. PBMCs were the source of the RNA used for TCR sequencing. A volume of 7 to 9 milliliters of peripheral blood was collected in EDTA tubes. The same sample was also studied in work on T cells in Graves' hyperthyroidism and ophthalmopathy. According to that study: Graves' hyperthyroidism showing no ophthalmopathy progression within 18 months was considered stable. HTBI primers were employed in a first-round RT-PCR of the TCR CDR3. Most thyroid clonotypes expanded above 0.001 appeared in blood too.

The chain is built from TRBV19 and TRBJ2-3; perhaps TRBD1 as D (5 bases). The source of this sequence is a man aged 35 to 55 with Graves disease. The input for sequencing was peripheral blood mononuclear cells (PBMCs), taken at new diagnosis, from a patient treated with antithyroid drugs. Here the CDR3 DNA reads TGTGCCAGTAGTGTGACAGCCGCAGATACGCAGTATTTT. It codes for CASSVTAADTQYF.